The clone carrying this T cell receptor beta chain was detected a few times. The antigen is not known. This entry is derived from a study of OX40 agonist ivuxolimab in advanced cancers. Overall study results and limits: The mean number of expanded clones was higher in CD8+ T cells than in CD4+.

Assay: immunoSEQ multiplex PCR; the TCRdb copy retains only in-frame clones and omits some. The table shows approximately 100,000 clones, with about four fifths occurring only once. The V end lost 8 bases, the J end lost 12 bases, and 17 bases lay between the germline ends. Germline V gene sequence: CDR1 GTSNPN, CDR2 SVGIG (reference sequence). The CDR3 has 12 amino acids. This specimen was CD4+ or CD8+ T cells sorted from blood, taken in a trial of the OX40 agonist ivuxolimab. This chain uses TRBV30 with TRBJ1-6, with D possibly matching TRBD1 (5 bases). This clonotype was obtained from an adult with an advanced solid tumor such as melanoma, head and neck, liver or kidney cancer. CDR3 protein: CAGDEGNGPLHF. CDR3 nucleotide sequence: TGTGCCGGGGATGAGGGGAATGGACCCCTCCACTTT. The complete variable domain, with remaining parts taken from reference TRBV30 and TRBJ1-6, reads SQTIHQWPATLVQPVGSPLSLECTVEGTSNPNLYWYRQAAGRGLQLLFYSVGIGQISSEVPQNLSASRPQDRQFILSSKKLLLSDSGFYLCAGDEGNGPLHFGNGTRLTVT.